This T cell receptor (beta chain) originates from a study of blood T cell repertoires in COVID-19. Trimming cost V 6 bases and J 8 bases; bases outside gene matches: 11. The CDR3 is 15 amino acids. CDR1 is SEHNR, CDR2 FQNEAQ, per germline (reference sequence). The data were produced by immunoSEQ multiplex PCR, yet TCRdb's version contains in-frame clones alone and is incomplete. The sample holds about 88,000 clones, more than 85% seen once. This chain connects TRBV7-9 to TRBJ1-4; TRBD1 matches 8 bases. The TCR comes from a man between 60 and 75 years old with acute or convalescent COVID-19. Sequenced sample: peripheral blood. The CDR3 is CASRRLQGAREKLFF. Here the CDR3 DNA reads TGTGCCAGCAGACGACTCCAGGGGGCACGGGAAAAACTGTTTTTT. The variable domain in full, with the rest retrieved from reference TRBV7-9 and TRBJ1-4, is DTGVSQNPRHKITKRGQNVTFRCDPISEHNRLYWYRQTLGQGPEFLTYFQNEAQLEKSRLLSDRFSAERPKGSFSTLEIQRTEQGDSAMYLCASRRLQGAREKLFFGSGTQLSVL.